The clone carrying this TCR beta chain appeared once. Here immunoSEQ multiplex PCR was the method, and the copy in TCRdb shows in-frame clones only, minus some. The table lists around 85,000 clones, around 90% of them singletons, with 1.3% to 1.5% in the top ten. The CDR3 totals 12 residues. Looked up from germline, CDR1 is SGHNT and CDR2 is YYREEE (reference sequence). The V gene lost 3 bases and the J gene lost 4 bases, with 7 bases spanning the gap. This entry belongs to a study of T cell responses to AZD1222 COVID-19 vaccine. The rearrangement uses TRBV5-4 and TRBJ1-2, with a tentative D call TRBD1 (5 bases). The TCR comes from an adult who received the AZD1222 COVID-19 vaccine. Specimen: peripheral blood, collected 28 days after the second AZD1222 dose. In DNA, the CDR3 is TGTGCCAGCAGCTCTGACAGCTATGGCTACACCTTC. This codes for CASSSDSYGYTF. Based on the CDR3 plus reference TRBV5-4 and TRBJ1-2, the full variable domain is ETGVTQSPTHLIKTRGQQVTLRCSSQSGHNTVSWYQQALGQGPQFIFQYYREEENGRGNFPPRFSGLQFPNYSSELNVNALELDDSALYLCASSSDSYGYTFGSGTRLTVV.